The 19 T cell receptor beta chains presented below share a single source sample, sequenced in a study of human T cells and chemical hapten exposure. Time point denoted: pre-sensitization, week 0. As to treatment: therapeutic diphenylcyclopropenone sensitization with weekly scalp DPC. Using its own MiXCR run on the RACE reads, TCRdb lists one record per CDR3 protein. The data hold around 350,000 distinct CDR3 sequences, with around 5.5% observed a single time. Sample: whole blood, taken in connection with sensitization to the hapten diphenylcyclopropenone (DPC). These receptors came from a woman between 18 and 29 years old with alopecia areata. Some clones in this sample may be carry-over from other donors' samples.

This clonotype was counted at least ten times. CDR3 DNA sequence: TGTGCCAGCAGTTCCGGGACAGGGACTTACGAGCAGTACTTC. As protein: CASSSGTGTYEQYF. The rearrangement uses TRBV6-6 and TRBJ2-7; TRBD1 aligns across 9 bases. From germline, CDR1 is MNHNY and CDR2 SVGAGI (reference sequence). The ends lost 4 bases at V and 4 bases at J; junction bases unmatched: 5. The CDR3 totals 14 residues.

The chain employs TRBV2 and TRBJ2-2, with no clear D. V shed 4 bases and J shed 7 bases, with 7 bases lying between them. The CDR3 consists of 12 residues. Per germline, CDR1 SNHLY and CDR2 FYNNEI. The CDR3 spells CASSAADGELFF. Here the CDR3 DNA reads TGTGCCAGCAGTGCCGCTGACGGGGAGCTGTTTTTT.

In nucleotides, the CDR3 is TGTGCCAGCTCACCACGGCTAGCGGGGGGGAGCTCCTACAATGAGCAGTTCTTC. Translated: CASSPRLAGGSSYNEQFF. V is TRBV18 and J is TRBJ2-1, with TRBD2 matching 12 bases. Germline V gene lookup returns CDR1 KGHSH and CDR2 LQKENI. The CDR3 spans 18 residues. V dropped 1 base and J dropped 0; count of bases not matched to a gene: 4.

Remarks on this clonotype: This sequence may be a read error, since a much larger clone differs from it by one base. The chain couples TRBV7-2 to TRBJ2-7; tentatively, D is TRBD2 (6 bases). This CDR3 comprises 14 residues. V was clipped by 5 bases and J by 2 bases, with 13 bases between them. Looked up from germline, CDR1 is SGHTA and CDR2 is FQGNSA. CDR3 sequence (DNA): TGTGCCAGCAGCCCGGGGGTCGCACCCTACGAGCAGTACTTC. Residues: CASSPGVAPYEQYF.

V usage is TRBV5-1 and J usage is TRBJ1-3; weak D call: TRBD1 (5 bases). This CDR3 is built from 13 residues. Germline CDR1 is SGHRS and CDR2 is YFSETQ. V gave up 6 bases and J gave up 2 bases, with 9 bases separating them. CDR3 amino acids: CASTGGTGNTIYF. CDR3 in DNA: TGCGCCAGCACGGGGGGTACTGGAAACACCATATATTTT. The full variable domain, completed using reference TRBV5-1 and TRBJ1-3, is KAGVTQTPRYLIKTRGQQVTLSCSPISGHRSVSWYQQTPGQGLQFLFEYFSETQRNKGNFPGRFSGRQFSNSRSEMNVSTLELGDSALYLCASTGGTGNTIYFGEGSWLTVV.

CDR3 residues: CSAQWGNEQYF. CDR3 DNA sequence: TGCAGTGCCCAATGGGGGAACGAGCAGTACTTC. The chain combines TRBV20-1 with TRBJ2-7, with D possibly called TRBD1 or TRBD2 (5 bases each). Per the germline V gene, CDR1 is DFQATT and CDR2 is SNEGSKA (reference sequence). The length of the CDR3 is 11 residues. The V and J ends lost 6 bases and 5 bases respectively, with 11 bases between them.

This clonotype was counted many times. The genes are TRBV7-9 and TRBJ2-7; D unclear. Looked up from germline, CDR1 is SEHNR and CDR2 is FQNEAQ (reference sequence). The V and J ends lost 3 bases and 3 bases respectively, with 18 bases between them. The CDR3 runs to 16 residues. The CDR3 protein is CASSLAAGQNSYEQYF. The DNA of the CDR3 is TGTGCCAGCAGCTTGGCGGCAGGTCAGAATAGCTACGAGCAGTACTTC.

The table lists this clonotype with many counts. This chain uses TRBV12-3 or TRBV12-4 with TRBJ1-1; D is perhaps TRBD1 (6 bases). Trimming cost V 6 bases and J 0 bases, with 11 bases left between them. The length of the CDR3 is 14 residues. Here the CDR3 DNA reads TGTGCCAGCAGACTGGACAGCATGAACACTGAAGCTTTCTTT. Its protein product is CASRLDSMNTEAFF.

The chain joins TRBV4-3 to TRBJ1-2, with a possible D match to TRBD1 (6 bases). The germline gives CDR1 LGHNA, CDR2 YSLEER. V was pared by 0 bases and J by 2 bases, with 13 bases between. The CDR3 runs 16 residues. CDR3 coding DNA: TGCGCCAGCAGCCAAGAAATCTGGGACACCAACTATGGCTACACCTTC. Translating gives CASSQEIWDTNYGYTF.

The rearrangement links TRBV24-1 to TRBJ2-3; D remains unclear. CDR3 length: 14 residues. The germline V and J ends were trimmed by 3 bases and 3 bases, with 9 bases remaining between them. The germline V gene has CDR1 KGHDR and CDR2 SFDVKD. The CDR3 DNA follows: TGTGCCACCAGTGATCCCGGCTCGACAGATACGCAGTATTTT. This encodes CATSDPGSTDTQYF.

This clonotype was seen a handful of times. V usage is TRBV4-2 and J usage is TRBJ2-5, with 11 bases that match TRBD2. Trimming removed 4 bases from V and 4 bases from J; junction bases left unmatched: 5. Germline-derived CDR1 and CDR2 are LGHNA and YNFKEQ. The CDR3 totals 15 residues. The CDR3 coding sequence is TGTGCCAGCAGCCCGGGTAGCGGGGGGGCAGAGACCCAGTACTTC. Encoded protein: CASSPGSGGAETQYF.

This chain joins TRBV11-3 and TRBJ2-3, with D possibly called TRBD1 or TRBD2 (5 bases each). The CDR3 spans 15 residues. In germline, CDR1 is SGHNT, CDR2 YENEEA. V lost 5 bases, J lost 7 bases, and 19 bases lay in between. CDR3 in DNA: TGTGCCAGCAGCGAGAGGGACCGCCCAGAGTATACGCAGTATTTT. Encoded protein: CASSERDRPEYTQYF.

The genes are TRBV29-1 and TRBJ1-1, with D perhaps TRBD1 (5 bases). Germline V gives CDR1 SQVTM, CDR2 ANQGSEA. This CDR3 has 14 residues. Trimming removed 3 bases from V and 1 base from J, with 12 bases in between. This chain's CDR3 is CSVETGRQNTEAFF. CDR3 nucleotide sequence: TGCAGCGTTGAGACGGGGCGGCAGAACACTGAAGCTTTCTTT. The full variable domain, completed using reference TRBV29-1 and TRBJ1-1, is SAVISQKPSRDICQRGTSLTIQCQVDSQVTMMFWYRQQPGQSLTLIATANQGSEATYESGFVIDKFPISRPNLTFSTLTVSNMSPEDSSIYLCSVETGRQNTEAFFGQGTRLTVV.

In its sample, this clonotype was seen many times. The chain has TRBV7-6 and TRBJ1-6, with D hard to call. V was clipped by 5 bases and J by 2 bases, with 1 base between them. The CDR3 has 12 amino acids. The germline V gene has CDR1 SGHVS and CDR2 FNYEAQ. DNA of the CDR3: TGTGCCAGCAGCCCCTATAATTCACCCCTCCACTTT. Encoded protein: CASSPYNSPLHF.

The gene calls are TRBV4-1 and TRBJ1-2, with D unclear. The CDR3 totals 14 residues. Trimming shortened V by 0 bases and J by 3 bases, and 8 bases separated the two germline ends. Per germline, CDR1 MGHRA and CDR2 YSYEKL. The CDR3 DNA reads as TGCGCCAGCAGCCAAGAAGCAGTCTACTATGGCTACACCTTC. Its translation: CASSQEAVYYGYTF.

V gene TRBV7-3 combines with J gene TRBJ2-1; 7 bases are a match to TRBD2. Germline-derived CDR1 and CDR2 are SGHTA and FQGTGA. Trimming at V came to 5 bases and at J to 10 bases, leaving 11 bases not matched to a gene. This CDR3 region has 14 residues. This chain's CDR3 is CASSQAGLAEEQFF. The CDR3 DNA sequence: TGTGCCAGCAGCCAAGCGGGGCTGGCCGAGGAGCAGTTCTTC.

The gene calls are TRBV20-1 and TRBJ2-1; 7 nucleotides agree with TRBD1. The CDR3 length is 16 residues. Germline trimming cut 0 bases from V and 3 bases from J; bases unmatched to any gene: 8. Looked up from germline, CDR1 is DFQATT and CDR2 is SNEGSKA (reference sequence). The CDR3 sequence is CSARDSQGPDYNEQFF. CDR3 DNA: TGCAGTGCTAGAGATTCACAGGGGCCAGACTACAATGAGCAGTTCTTC.

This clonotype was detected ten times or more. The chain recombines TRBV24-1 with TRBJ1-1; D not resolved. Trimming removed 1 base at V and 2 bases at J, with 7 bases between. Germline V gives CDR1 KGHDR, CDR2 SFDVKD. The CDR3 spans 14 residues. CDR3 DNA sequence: TGTGCCACCAGTGATTTAGGGAAAAACACTGAAGCTTTCTTT. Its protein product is CATSDLGKNTEAFF.

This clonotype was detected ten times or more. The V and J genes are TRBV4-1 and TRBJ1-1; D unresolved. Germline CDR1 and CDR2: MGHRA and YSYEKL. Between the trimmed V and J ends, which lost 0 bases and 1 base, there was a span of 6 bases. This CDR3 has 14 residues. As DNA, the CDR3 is TGCGCCAGCAGCCAAGACCCAGCGAACACTGAAGCTTTCTTT. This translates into CASSQDPANTEAFF.